This T cell receptor (beta chain) originates from a study of blood T cells in healthy people across ages (dated by TCRdb to 2013 to 2016). Some background on the complete study: In model experiments, template switching captured roughly one uniquely barcoded TCR beta cDNA molecule for every two T cells. The study measured age-related changes in TCR beta repertoire diversity using deep sequencing normalized with unique cDNA molecular identifiers. Four age groups were formed from the donors: young (average about 16 years), middle-aged (approximately 41), aged (around 68) and long-lived (less than 85). Two additional independent replicas of 1 million unique cDNA reads from the same blood draw were analyzed for two donors (one aged 18 to 29 and one aged 80 or older). The investigation overall reported the following: The CMV infection status of donors was not known, potentially confounding age-related changes in expanded clonotypes. Estimates of total diversity based on one million sequenced T cells were considered lower bounds and underestimates. Observed TCR beta diversity per million T cells fell roughly linearly with age, and a significant reduction was already apparent by age around 40. Since profiling was done on bulk unsorted PBMCs, naive and antigen-experienced compartments could not be conclusively compared. Compared with the aged group, the long-lived group had more naive CD4+ T cells, fewer expanded clones and increased TCR diversity, suggesting age selection. The percentage of naive T cells measured by flow cytometry correlated strongly with observed TCR beta diversity.

There are 14 amino acids in the CDR3, from cysteine to phenylalanine inclusive. Of all the DNA, just the CDR3 is kept, 42 bases in frame from base 1. Relative to germline, V is 1 base shorter and J is 2 bases shorter, with 8 bases between their ends. In the germline V gene, CDR1 corresponds to LGHNA and CDR2 to YSLEER. The donors were roughly 40 Caucasian individuals from Russia, aged 6 to 90 years, who were systemically healthy. Ten milliliters of peripheral blood were drawn from each donor into EDTA-treated Vacutainer tubes. Ficoll-Paque density-gradient centrifugation was used to isolate PBMCs, with at least 6 million per sample. Trizol reagent was used to extract total RNA from the PBMCs, yielding at least 6 micrograms per sample. Naive CD45RAhigh/CD27high T cell percentages were measured by flow cytometry on a PBMC aliquot from every donor. Concerning this clonotype itself: Its antigen remains unidentified. Per-base qualities were not stored, and no clone one base away is much larger.

The library was built by means of 5' RACE. The data were produced on an Illumina HiSeq 2500. A second roughly 6 to 12 cycle PCR used a sample-barcoded 5' primer and a J-beta primer mix. A template-switch 5' adaptor carrying 12 random nucleotides introduced a unique molecular identifier onto each TCR beta cDNA molecule. At least 3 million CDR3-containing paired-end reads were obtained from each sample. First-strand cDNA synthesis was performed from all RNA using the Mint cDNA synthesis kit, with priming by a TRBC-specific oligonucleotide. All cDNA was treated with uracil-DNA glycosylase and then went through a first 18-cycle PCR with the universal primers M1SS and BC2_uni_R. The published analysis was carried out like this. For normalization, 1 million high-quality reads were randomly selected from each sample, with every read carrying a distinct molecular identifier. Reads sharing molecular identifiers were discarded rather than binned into consensus sequences. MiTCR, with a Q25 quality threshold and the strictest error-elimination algorithm, was used for CDR3 identification, clonotype clustering and error correction. A nonparametric unseen species model with Euler transformation was used to estimate a lower bound on total TCR beta diversity. The public reads were reanalyzed by TCRdb: fastp trimming at Q25, MiXCR alignment, in-frame beta chains only. Under each unique CDR3 protein, matching rows form one entry showing the most common genes and DNA. The authors' filters were not applied to this entry. This sample holds more than 750,000 distinct CDR3 sequences; around 29% were observed only once. Roughly 10% of the sample belongs to the ten largest clones.

The sample was also linked to a second study, of T cells of mothers and their children. Per that second paper: Nine systemically healthy Caucasian individuals served as donors, namely three mothers together with their six children. cDNA synthesis used all of the extracted RNA, with approximately 1.4 ug of RNA in each 15 ul reaction. In the second PCR, sample barcodes and 2-4 random nucleotides were introduced via the M1S primer. Over 8 million TCR beta CDR3 reads came from each mother, compared with a few million reads from each child. TCR recombination output is similarly shaped by thymic selection in related and unrelated pairs, with a minor effect exerted by inherited differences. Normalized repertoire overlap was always slightly but never significantly higher in related than unrelated mother-child pairs. Persistent microchimeric T cell clones were not detected, at a sensitivity of about 90 clones per million clonotypes. Deep NGS was used in the study to compare the TCR beta repertoires of mothers and children and to look for features that separate related mother-child pairs from unrelated individuals. The mean age was about 38 +/- 4 years for the mothers and approximately 11 +/- 4 years for the children. After adapter ligation was performed with NEBNext reagents, the libraries were sequenced on an Illumina HiSeq 2000 with 100+100 nt paired-end reads. To prevent cross-contamination, the mother and child libraries were prepared a month apart and were sequenced in separate runs. For each donor, somewhere between roughly 500,000 and 2,100,000 distinct TCR beta clonotypes were identified. Naive TCR beta clonotypes were estimated from low-frequency clonotypes matched to each donor's FACS-determined naive share, without sorting.

Sequencing was done on a sample of blood. The clonotype was recovered from a middle-aged woman in good health. The chain uses TRBV4-3 and TRBJ1-2, with the D gene not confidently named. The CDR3 is CASSQARGNYGYTF. The DNA sequence follows: TGCGCCAGCAGCCAAGCGAGAGGGAACTATGGCTACACCTTC.